The 23 T cell receptor beta chains reported below all come from one sample, sequenced in a study of human T cells and chemical hapten exposure. Time point meaning: patch test 2, 6 weeks after DPC sensitization. Treatment denoted: therapeutic diphenylcyclopropenone sensitization with weekly scalp DPC. From the RACE reads, TCRdb called clonotypes with MiXCR, one entry per CDR3 protein. Of tens of thousands of distinct CDR3 sequences in the sample, 9.5% to 13% are singletons; the top ten hold approximately 1.4%. The material sequenced was whole blood, taken in connection with sensitization to the hapten diphenylcyclopropenone (DPC). The receptors come from a man younger than 35 with alopecia areata. Some clones in this sample may be carry-over from other donors' samples.

The chain has TRBV10-3 and TRBJ1-1, with D unclear. Per germline, CDR1 ENHRY and CDR2 SYGVKD. V dropped 7 bases and J dropped 0 bases, with 9 bases sitting between them. The CDR3 consists of 13 residues. This chain's CDR3 is CAITEGMNTEAFF. CDR3 nucleotide sequence: TGTGCCATCACCGAAGGCATGAACACTGAAGCTTTCTTT.

This clonotype has just a few counts. The V call is TRBV4-1, the J call TRBJ2-1; D call uncertain. The CDR3 spans 18 residues. V was clipped by 4 bases and J by 8 bases, with 27 bases between them. Germline lookup yields CDR1 MGHRA and CDR2 YSYEKL. The CDR3 coding sequence is TGCGCCAGCAGCCCGCGTCCATGGTATAGCCTAAGGGAAGATGAGCAGTTCTTC. Protein sequence: CASSPRPWYSLREDEQFF.

The V and J genes are TRBV7-9 and TRBJ2-3, with D perhaps matching TRBD1 (5 bases). This CDR3 region has 11 residues. Germline V gene data show CDR1 as SEHNR and CDR2 as FQNEAQ (reference sequence). Trimming took 8 bases from V and 5 from J, leaving 8 bases between them. CDR3 DNA: TGTGCCAGCTTAAGGGGAGATACGCAGTATTTT. Amino acids: CASLRGDTQYF.

This clonotype was observed at least ten times. DNA of the CDR3: TGCGCCAGCAGCCAAGGGTTGGGGTCCTACAATGAGCAGTTCTTC. Its translation is CASSQGLGSYNEQFF. V and J are TRBV4-3 and TRBJ2-1; unclear D gene. The V gene lost 1 base and the J gene lost 1 base, with 8 bases spanning the gap. Germline V gene sequence: CDR1 LGHNA, CDR2 YSLEER. This CDR3 is built from 15 residues.

The gene calls are TRBV19 and TRBJ1-1; D is unclear. Germline CDR1 is LNHDA and CDR2 is SQIVND (reference sequence). V was pared by 2 bases and J by 0 bases, with 7 bases between. The CDR3 spans 14 residues. The CDR3, as DNA: TGTGCCAGTAGTATATCGGCAATGAACACTGAAGCTTTCTTT. Protein: CASSISAMNTEAFF.

For this clonotype: With a much larger clone just one base away, this may be a read error. Without the conserved terminal phenylalanine or tryptophan, this CDR3 likely stems from a read error. The chain links TRBV18 to TRBJ1-5; a possible D gene is TRBD1 (6 bases). Per the germline V gene, CDR1 is KGHSH and CDR2 is LQKENI. The CDR3 sequence is 15 residues long. The V end lost 6 bases, the J end lost 0 bases, and 12 bases lay between the germline ends. The CDR3, as DNA: TGTGCCAGCTCCCAAGGGGGTTATAGCAATCAGCCCCAGCATTCT. Its translation: CASSQGGYSNQPQHS.

This clonotype was seen many times. The chain joins TRBV7-2 to TRBJ2-1; D could derive from TRBD1 or TRBD2 (5 bases each). The CDR3 totals 15 residues. V gave up 3 bases and J gave up 4 bases, with 13 bases separating them. Germline V gene lookup returns CDR1 SGHTA and CDR2 FQGNSA. CDR3 amino acids: CASSFARGPYNEQFF. The CDR3 nucleotides are TGTGCCAGCAGCTTCGCCCGGGGCCCATACAATGAGCAGTTCTTC.

This chain uses TRBV9 with TRBJ2-7; maybe TRBD2 (5 bases). CDR1 SGDLS and CDR2 YYNGEE come from the germline V gene. Trimming pared 5 bases from V and 3 bases from J, leaving 12 bases between. This CDR3 spans 13 amino acids. The CDR3 nucleotides are TGTGCCAGCAGTCGGCCGGGATTCTACGAGCAGTACTTC. The encoded protein is CASSRPGFYEQYF.

The sample holds many counts of this clonotype. V and J are TRBV4-3 and TRBJ2-7; D is perhaps TRBD2 (5 bases). Germline CDR1 is LGHNA and CDR2 is YSLEER. V was shortened by 0 bases and J by 3 bases, with 9 bases between the two germline ends. This CDR3 has 14 residues. The DNA of the CDR3 is TGCGCCAGCAGCCAAGACCGGGGAAACTACGAGCAGTACTTC. Its protein is CASSQDRGNYEQYF.

Concerning this clonotype: A much larger clone is a single base away; this may be a read error. The rearrangement links TRBV11-2 to TRBJ2-1; tentative D call: TRBD1 (6 bases). Germline CDR1 reads SGHAT; CDR2 reads FQNNGV. This CDR3 spans 14 amino acids. The CDR3, as DNA: TGTGCCAGCAGCCCGCGGACAGATTCCAATGTGCAGTTCTTC. The encoded protein is CASSPRTDSNVQFF.

This clonotype has ten or more counts. The chain carries TRBV15 and TRBJ1-3; D not certain. Germline V gene lookup returns CDR1 LNHNV and CDR2 YYDKDF (reference sequence). The CDR3 spans 15 residues. Trimming cost V 5 bases and J 4 bases, with 15 bases left between them. CDR3: CATSGILVSGNTIYF. The DNA of the CDR3 is TGTGCCACCAGCGGGATCCTTGTTTCCGGAAACACCATATATTTT.

This clonotype was seen more than once but under ten times. The chain has TRBV7-3 and TRBJ1-1; 9 bases align to TRBD1. V dropped 6 bases and J dropped 5; count of bases not matched to a gene: 7. CDR1 is SGHTA, CDR2 FQGTGA, per germline. The CDR3 sequence is 14 residues long. For the CDR3, the DNA is TGTGCCAGCAGGCTAACACAGGGGGCAACTGAAGCTTTCTTT. It is translated as CASRLTQGATEAFF.

This clonotype occurred many times. The rearrangement uses TRBV7-9 and TRBJ1-1; 7 nucleotides agree with TRBD1. V shed 4 bases and J 8 bases; nucleotides not matched to a gene: 4. Looked up from germline, CDR1 is SEHNR and CDR2 is FQNEAQ (reference sequence). This CDR3 contains 12 residues. In nucleotides, the CDR3 is TGTGCCAGCAGCTACACAGGGGCCGAAGCTTTCTTT. Residues: CASSYTGAEAFF.

This clonotype has a count of ten or more. This chain joins TRBV11-3 and TRBJ2-4, with D hard to call. The CDR3 has 13 residues. Between the trimmed V and J ends, which lost 2 bases and 7 bases, there was a span of 9 bases. Germline values: CDR1 SGHNT, CDR2 YENEEA. This CDR3 is CASSLRQGNIQYF. CDR3 bases: TGTGCCAGCAGCTTACGACAAGGGAACATTCAGTACTTC. Combining the CDR3 with reference TRBV11-3 and TRBJ2-4 gives the whole variable domain EAGVVQSPRYKIIEKKQPVAFWCNPISGHNTLYWYLQNLGQGPELLIRYENEEAVDDSQLPKDRFSAERLKGVDSTLKIQPAELGDSAVYLCASSLRQGNIQYFGAGTRLSVL.

Only a few counts were recorded for this clonotype. V is TRBV25-1 and J is TRBJ2-7; D remains ambiguous. The ends were cut back, 3 bases at V and 0 bases at J, with 6 bases in the middle. The CDR3 has 13 amino acids. Germline V gene sequence: CDR1 MGHDK, CDR2 SYGVNS. CDR3 protein: CASSDANSYEQYF. The CDR3 nucleotides read TGTGCCAGCAGTGATGCCAACTCCTACGAGCAGTACTTC.

This clonotype was detected only a few times. This chain uses TRBV20-1 with TRBJ2-3; TRBD2 aligns across 9 bases. From germline, CDR1 is DFQATT and CDR2 SNEGSKA (reference sequence). V trimming: 3 bases; J trimming: 4 bases; junction bases outside the gene matches: 8. The CDR3 extends over 15 amino acids. The CDR3 here is CSASRSSGVADTQYF. The CDR3 nucleotides are TGCAGTGCTAGTAGGTCTAGCGGGGTAGCAGATACGCAGTATTTT.

The chain is built from TRBV29-1 and TRBJ1-4; 9 positions match TRBD1. Germline lookup yields CDR1 SQVTM and CDR2 ANQGSEA. V lost 3 bases to trimming and J lost 4 bases; unmatched junction nucleotides: 3. CDR3 length equals 14 residues. Here the CDR3 DNA reads TGCAGCGTTGATGGACAGGGGCTTAATGAAAAACTGTTTTTT. This gives the protein CSVDGQGLNEKLFF.

This chain connects TRBV29-1 to TRBJ2-7; D gene uncertain. This CDR3 region has 11 residues. Germline CDR1 and CDR2: SQVTM and ANQGSEA. V was trimmed by 5 bases and J by 5 bases, leaving 10 bases between them. CDR3 amino acids: CSVTSSHEQYF. The DNA of the CDR3 is TGCAGCGTTACTTCATCACACGAGCAGTACTTC.

This clonotype was seen a handful of times. V gene TRBV20-1 combines with J gene TRBJ2-5; the D is unclear. Per germline, CDR1 DFQATT and CDR2 SNEGSKA (reference sequence). Trimming pared 3 bases from V and 2 bases from J, leaving 13 bases between. The CDR3 consists of 14 residues. The CDR3 coding sequence is TGCAGTGCTAGGCCTTCCGGGCTACAAGAGACCCAGTACTTC. It codes for CSARPSGLQETQYF.

The rearrangement joins TRBV4-3 to TRBJ1-5; perhaps TRBD1 as D (5 bases). CDR1 and CDR2 from the germline V gene are LGHNA and YSLEER. V shed 2 bases and J shed 7 bases, with 15 bases lying between them. CDR3 size: 15 residues. CDR3 sequence: CASSQNGTGGQPQHF. The CDR3 coding sequence is TGCGCCAGCAGCCAAAATGGGACGGGGGGACAGCCCCAGCATTTT.

This clonotype was observed a handful of times. The chain employs TRBV29-1 and TRBJ2-2, with D perhaps being TRBD1 or TRBD2 (5 bases each). This CDR3 is 14 amino acids long. The V and J ends lost 5 bases and 7 bases respectively, with 17 bases between them. From germline, CDR1 is SQVTM and CDR2 ANQGSEA. The CDR3 DNA sequence: TGCAGCGTTCACCGGGACGGAAAGGACGGGGAGCTGTTTTTT. It is translated as CSVHRDGKDGELFF.

In its sample, this clonotype was seen a few times. The rearrangement links TRBV6-2 or TRBV6-3 to TRBJ2-7, with D perhaps TRBD2 (6 bases). The CDR3 is 13 residues long. Per the germline V gene, CDR1 is MNHEY and CDR2 is SVGEGT. The V end was cut by 2 bases, the J end by 6 bases, with 11 bases between. The DNA of the CDR3 is TGTGCCAGCAGTTACGGAGGGACGATCGAGCAGTACTTC. Translating gives CASSYGGTIEQYF.

In this sample, this clonotype turned up many times. The chain has TRBV6-4 and TRBJ2-2, with D perhaps assigned TRBD1 or TRBD2 (5 bases each). The ends were cut back, 2 bases at V and 6 bases at J, with 7 bases in the middle. Germline CDR1 is MRHNA and CDR2 is SNTAGT. The CDR3 is 13 residues long. CDR3 DNA: TGTGCCAGCAGTGACAGGGACCCCGGGGAGCTGTTTTTT. Translating gives CASSDRDPGELFF.